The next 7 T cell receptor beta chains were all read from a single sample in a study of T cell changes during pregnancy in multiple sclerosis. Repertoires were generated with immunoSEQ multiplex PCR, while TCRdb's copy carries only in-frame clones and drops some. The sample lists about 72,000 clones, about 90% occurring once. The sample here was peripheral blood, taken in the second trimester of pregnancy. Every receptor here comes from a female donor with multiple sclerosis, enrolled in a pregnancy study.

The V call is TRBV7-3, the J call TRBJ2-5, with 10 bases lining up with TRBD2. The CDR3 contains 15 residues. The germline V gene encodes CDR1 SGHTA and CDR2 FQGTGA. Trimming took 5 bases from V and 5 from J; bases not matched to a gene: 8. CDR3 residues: CASSQPSGGGETQYF. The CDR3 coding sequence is TGTGCCAGCAGCCAGCCTAGCGGGGGCGGTGAGACCCAGTACTTC. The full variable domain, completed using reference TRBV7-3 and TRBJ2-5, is GAGVSQTPSNKVTEKGKYVELRCDPISGHTALYWYRQSLGQGPEFLIYFQGTGAADDSGLPNDRFFAVRPEGSVSTLKIQRTERGDSAVYLCASSQPSGGGETQYFGPGTRLLVL.

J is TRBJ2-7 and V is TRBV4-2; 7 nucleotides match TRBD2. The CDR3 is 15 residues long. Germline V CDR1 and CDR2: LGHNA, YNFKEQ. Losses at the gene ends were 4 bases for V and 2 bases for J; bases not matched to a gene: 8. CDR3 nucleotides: TGTGCCAGCAGCCTATTTCGGGGGGAGCCCTACGAGCAGTACTTC. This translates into CASSLFRGEPYEQYF.

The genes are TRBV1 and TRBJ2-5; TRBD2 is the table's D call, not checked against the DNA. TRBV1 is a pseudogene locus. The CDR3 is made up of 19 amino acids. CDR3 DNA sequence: TGCACCAGCAGCCAAGTGAGCCTAGCGGGGGGGCATCTACAAGAGACCCAGTACTTC. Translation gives CTSSQVSLAGGHLQETQYF.

For the CDR3, the DNA is TGTGCCAGCAGTGCCACTCTGGACAGTGGATCACCCCTCCACTTT. Its protein product is CASSATLDSGSPLHF. V and J are TRBV27 and TRBJ1-6; D is possibly TRBD1 (6 bases). V lost 5 bases and J 10 bases, leaving 18 bases between the germline ends. The CDR3 runs 15 residues. Looked up from germline, CDR1 is MNHEY and CDR2 is SMNVEV (reference sequence).

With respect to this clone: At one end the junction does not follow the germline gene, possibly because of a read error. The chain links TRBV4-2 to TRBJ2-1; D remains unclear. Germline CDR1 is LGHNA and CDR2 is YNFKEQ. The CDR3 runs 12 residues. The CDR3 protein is CASSQDRSVKLF. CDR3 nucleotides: TGTGCCAGCAGCCAAGATAGGAGCGTGAAGCTCTTC.

The CDR3 DNA reads TGTGCCAGCAGCCTCAGGGGGCCCCTTAGCTCCTACGAGCAGTACTTC. This gives the protein CASSLRGPLSSYEQYF. The V and J genes are TRBV28 and TRBJ2-7; TRBD1 agrees at 8 bases. The CDR3 runs to 16 residues. The germline CDR1 and CDR2 sequences are MDHEN and SYDVKM. The V gene end was trimmed by 6 bases and the J gene end by 0 bases; junction bases not matched to a gene: 10. The full variable domain, with the rest looked up from reference TRBV28 and TRBJ2-7, is DVKVTQSSRYLVKRTGEKVFLECVQDMDHENMFWYRQDPGLGLRLIYFSYDVKMKEKGDIPEGYSVSREKKERFSLILESASTNQTSMYLCASSLRGPLSSYEQYFGPGTRLTVT.

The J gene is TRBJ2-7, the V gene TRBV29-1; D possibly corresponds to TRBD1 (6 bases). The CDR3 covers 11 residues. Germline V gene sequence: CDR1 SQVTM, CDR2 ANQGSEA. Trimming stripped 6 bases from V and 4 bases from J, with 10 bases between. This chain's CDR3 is CSVEQGYEQYF. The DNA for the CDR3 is TGCAGCGTAGAACAGGGATACGAGCAGTACTTC.